Listed below are T cell receptor beta chains from one sample, sequenced in a study of blood T cells in healthy people across ages. A single record per CDR3 protein comes from TCRdb applying MiXCR to the 5' RACE reads. The sample lists hundreds of thousands of distinct CDR3 sequences, under 25% occurring once. Source material: blood. These receptor sequences come from a man aged 65-85 years in good health. Both conserved end residues are part of each CDR3. Fields, in order: V gene, D gene, clone size, J gene, CDR3 DNA, CDR3 protein. The D gene is left open where the match is weak. Not every row has a clone size; where given, it reads once, few, many or a size class.

V: TRBV12-3/TRBV12-4; D: NA; size: NA; J: TRBJ2-5; DNA: TGTGCCAGCAGTTTAGGGCCAAGCGGATGGGGAGAAGAGACCCAGTACTTC; CDR3: CASSLGPSGWGEETQYF
V: TRBV6-2/TRBV6-3; D: NA; size: few; J: TRBJ1-4; DNA: TGTGCCAGCAGTTACTCGGTCGGCAGGTTGGATGAAAAACTGTTTTTT; CDR3: CASSYSVGRLDEKLFF
V: TRBV9; D: NA; size: NA; J: TRBJ2-1; DNA: TGTGCCAGCAGCGTATTAGGGTTTGGGGAGCAGTTCTTC; CDR3: CASSVLGFGEQFF
V: TRBV11-2; D: NA; size: NA; J: TRBJ2-4; DNA: TGTGCCAGCAGCCCCCAGGAGGGTGCCAAAAACATTCAGTACTTC; CDR3: CASSPQEGAKNIQYF
V: TRBV3-1; D: NA; size: NA; J: TRBJ2-7; DNA: NA; CDR3: CASSQFASGNVYF
V: TRBV5-1; D: NA; size: NA; J: TRBJ2-1; DNA: TGCGCCAGCAGCTTAGTTCCCCTTCCTACAGGAGATGAGCAGTTCTTC; CDR3: CASSLVPLPTGDEQFF
V: TRBV4-3; D: NA; size: many; J: TRBJ2-4; DNA: TGCGCCAGCAGCCATGACTACCCGGATCCCGGGACCATTCAGTACTTC; CDR3: CASSHDYPDPGTIQYF
V: TRBV29-1; D: NA; size: NA; J: TRBJ2-7; DNA: TGCAGCGTTGCCATTAGGGGGGTAGCCTACGAGCAGTACTTC; CDR3: CSVAIRGVAYEQYF
V: TRBV5-1; D: NA; size: NA; J: TRBJ1-1; DNA: TGCGCCAGCAGCTTGGAGGGCATATCAAACACTGAAGCTTTCTTT; CDR3: CASSLEGISNTEAFF
V: TRBV18; D: NA; size: NA; J: TRBJ2-7; DNA: TGTGCCAGCTCATTCGGGCCGAGCTCCTACGAGCAGTACTTC; CDR3: CASSFGPSSYEQYF
V: TRBV5-1; D: NA; size: NA; J: TRBJ1-4; DNA: TGCGCCAGCAGCTTGCGGGCAGGGAATGAAAAACTGTTTTTT; CDR3: CASSLRAGNEKLFF
V: TRBV28; D: NA; size: few; J: TRBJ1-6; DNA: TGTGCCAGCAGTTTAGCGCTCAGGGGTTCACCCCTCCACTTT; CDR3: CASSLALRGSPLHF
V: TRBV29-1; D: NA; size: many; J: TRBJ1-2; DNA: TGCAGCGTAAGCGTCGCCAGCTATGGCTACACCTTC; CDR3: CSVSVASYGYTF
V: TRBV5-1; D: TRBD1; size: NA; J: TRBJ1-2; DNA: TGCGCCAGCAGCTTGGCCGGTGGACAGGAGCATAACTATGGCTACACCTTC; CDR3: CASSLAGGQEHNYGYTF
V: TRBV20-1; D: NA; size: NA; J: TRBJ2-1; DNA: TGCAGTGCTAGCTTGCGGAGCTCCTACAATGAGCAGTTCTTC; CDR3: CSASLRSSYNEQFF
V: TRBV9; D: NA; size: NA; J: TRBJ1-1; DNA: TGTGCCAGCAGCGTAGAGGTCGGCAACACTGAAGCTTTCTTT; CDR3: CASSVEVGNTEAFF
V: TRBV24-1; D: TRBD2; size: NA; J: TRBJ2-1; DNA: TGTGCCACCAGTGATTTCCGGGCGGGAGGTTACAATGAGCAGTTCTTC; CDR3: CATSDFRAGGYNEQFF
V: TRBV11-2; D: TRBD1; size: few; J: TRBJ2-7; DNA: TGTGCCAGCAGCCAACGGACAGGGGTTTGGTACGAGCAGTACTTC; CDR3: CASSQRTGVWYEQYF
V: TRBV7-2; D: NA; size: many; J: TRBJ1-6; DNA: TGTGCCAGCAGCTTAGCGCAGGGGCGGAATTCACCCCTCCACTTT; CDR3: CASSLAQGRNSPLHF
V: TRBV3-1; D: NA; size: NA; J: TRBJ2-5; DNA: TGTGCCAGCAGCCAAGTTGCGCGGGAGACCCAGTACTTC; CDR3: CASSQVARETQYF
V: TRBV3-1; D: TRBD1; size: NA; J: TRBJ1-1; DNA: TGTGCCAGCAGCCAAGCCGGGACAGGGGGGGACACTGAAGCTTTCTTT; CDR3: CASSQAGTGGDTEAFF
V: TRBV20-1; D: NA; size: NA; J: TRBJ2-7; DNA: TGCAGTGCTAGCGGGAGAGGGGTCTACGAGCAGTACTTC; CDR3: CSASGRGVYEQYF
V: TRBV5-1; D: TRBD2; size: NA; J: TRBJ2-7; DNA: TGCGCCAGCAGCATACTAGCGGGAGTGGCCTACGAGCAGTACTTC; CDR3: CASSILAGVAYEQYF
V: TRBV12-3/TRBV12-4; D: NA; size: few; J: TRBJ2-3; DNA: TGTGCCAGCAGTCGGGGGCCGGAGACAGATACGCAGTATTTT; CDR3: CASSRGPETDTQYF
V: TRBV7-2; D: TRBD1; size: many; J: TRBJ1-1; DNA: TGTGCCAGCAGCACGCAGGGGGCCCTAAACACTGAAGCTTTCTTT; CDR3: CASSTQGALNTEAFF
V: TRBV27; D: NA; size: NA; J: TRBJ2-2; DNA: TGTGCCAGCAGCCCCCTCGTGAACACCGGGGAGCTGTTTTTT; CDR3: CASSPLVNTGELFF
V: TRBV28; D: TRBD1; size: few; J: TRBJ2-7; DNA: TGTGCCAGCAGGCCACGGGGACAGGGAAACTACGAGCAGTACTTC; CDR3: CASRPRGQGNYEQYF
V: TRBV6-6; D: TRBD1; size: NA; J: TRBJ1-5; DNA: TGTGCCAGCAGACACCTGGACAGGCCGAATCAGCCCCAGCATTTT; CDR3: CASRHLDRPNQPQHF
V: TRBV18; D: TRBD1; size: NA; J: TRBJ2-7; DNA: TGTGCCAGCTCACCACAGACGAGACAGGGCTACGAGCAGTACTTC; CDR3: CASSPQTRQGYEQYF
V: TRBV7-8; D: TRBD1; size: NA; J: TRBJ2-7; DNA: TGTGCCAGCAGCTTAGTAGTAGGGACAGGTTCTCGCGAGCAGTACTTC; CDR3: CASSLVVGTGSREQYF
V: TRBV12-3/TRBV12-4; D: NA; size: NA; J: TRBJ2-7; DNA: TGTGCCAGCAGTTTAAGTGGGACACCTTCCCCGAGGCAGTACTTC; CDR3: CASSLSGTPSPRQYF
V: TRBV13; D: NA; size: NA; J: TRBJ2-2; DNA: TGTGCCAGCAGCGAAGGAGAGCTGAACACCGGGGAGCTGTTTTTT; CDR3: CASSEGELNTGELFF
V: TRBV5-1; D: NA; size: NA; J: TRBJ2-7; DNA: TGCGCCAGCAGCTTGGGCTCTGCCGCGGGCTACTCCTACGAGCAGTACTTC; CDR3: CASSLGSAAGYSYEQYF
V: TRBV28; D: TRBD1; size: few; J: TRBJ2-1; DNA: TGTGCCAGCAGTTTATGGGGTTACGGGGACAGCTACAATGAGCAGTTCTTC; CDR3: CASSLWGYGDSYNEQFF
V: TRBV7-3; D: NA; size: few; J: TRBJ2-2; DNA: TGTGCCAGCAGCCCTAAACCGGGACACGGGGGAAAACCGAACACCGGGGAGCTGTTTTTT; CDR3: CASSPKPGHGGKPNTGELFF
V: TRBV6-1; D: NA; size: few; J: TRBJ2-5; DNA: TGTGCCAGCAGTGAAGGACTAGAAGAGACCCAGTACTTC; CDR3: CASSEGLEETQYF
V: TRBV7-2; D: NA; size: few; J: TRBJ2-3; DNA: TGTGCCAGCAGCTTAGAGGGTAGCCTCGATACGCAGTATTTT; CDR3: CASSLEGSLDTQYF
V: TRBV14; D: NA; size: NA; J: TRBJ2-1; DNA: TGTGCCAGCAGCCATGTGGGGGGCTCCTACAATGAGCAGTTCTTC; CDR3: CASSHVGGSYNEQFF
V: TRBV4-2; D: TRBD1; size: once; J: TRBJ2-7; DNA: TGTGCCAGCAGCCAAGATAGGACAGGGCGCTCCTACGAGCAGTACTTC; CDR3: CASSQDRTGRSYEQYF
V: TRBV5-1; D: TRBD2; size: few; J: TRBJ2-5; DNA: TGCGCCAGCAGCTTGGGGTCGGGAGGCGGGGAGACCCAGTACTTC; CDR3: CASSLGSGGGETQYF
V: TRBV20-1; D: NA; size: few; J: TRBJ2-1; DNA: TGCAGTGCTAGAGTTGGAGTAGGGAGTGAGCAGTTCTTC; CDR3: CSARVGVGSEQFF
V: TRBV9; D: NA; size: NA; J: TRBJ2-4; DNA: TGTGCCAGCAGCGTAGACGCACTAGCCAAAAACATTCAGTACTTC; CDR3: CASSVDALAKNIQYF
V: TRBV6-2/TRBV6-3; D: NA; size: NA; J: TRBJ1-2; DNA: TGTGCCAGCAGACCGATTACAGCTCTTAACTATGGCTACACCTTC; CDR3: CASRPITALNYGYTF
V: TRBV7-2; D: NA; size: NA; J: TRBJ1-1; DNA: TGTGCCAGCAGCCAACACATGAACACTGAAGCTTTCTTT; CDR3: CASSQHMNTEAFF
V: TRBV11-3; D: TRBD1; size: NA; J: TRBJ2-4; DNA: TGTGCCAGCAGCTTACGGCAGGGGGCTATTACGATACGGGGAAGCATTCAGTACTTC; CDR3: CASSLRQGAITIRGSIQYF
V: TRBV7-2; D: NA; size: many; J: TRBJ2-2; DNA: TGTGCCAGCAGCCTCCGGACGGGTGGCACCGGGGAGCTGTTTTTT; CDR3: CASSLRTGGTGELFF
V: TRBV20-1; D: NA; size: NA; J: TRBJ2-2; DNA: TGCAGTGCTAGCCAAGGGGCCGTAGACACCGGGGAGCTGTTTTTT; CDR3: CSASQGAVDTGELFF
V: TRBV9; D: NA; size: once; J: TRBJ2-7; DNA: TGTGCCAGCAGCGTAGAAGTCAGGCCGGGGGAGCAGTACTTC; CDR3: CASSVEVRPGEQYF
V: TRBV20-1; D: TRBD1; size: NA; J: TRBJ2-2; DNA: TGCAGTGCTAAAACTCCCGGGACAGGGATCGCCGGGGAGCTGTTTTTT; CDR3: CSAKTPGTGIAGELFF
V: TRBV5-5; D: TRBD2; size: NA; J: TRBJ2-1; DNA: TGTGCCAGCAGCTCATTAGCGGGGCTTACTCACAATGAGCAGTTCTTC; CDR3: CASSSLAGLTHNEQFF
V: TRBV3-1; D: NA; size: NA; J: TRBJ2-7; DNA: TGTGCCAGCAGCCAAGACCCGGGACGAGGGGACTACGAGCAGTACTTC; CDR3: CASSQDPGRGDYEQYF
V: TRBV20-1; D: NA; size: few; J: TRBJ1-3; DNA: TGCAGTGCTAGAGAGGGCGCGAGCTCTGGAAACACCATATATTTT; CDR3: CSAREGASSGNTIYF
V: TRBV5-1; D: NA; size: few; J: TRBJ2-2; DNA: TGCGCCAGCAGCTCGAATAACGCGAACACCGGGGAGCTGTTTTTT; CDR3: CASSSNNANTGELFF
V: TRBV29-1; D: NA; size: NA; J: TRBJ1-2; DNA: TGCAGCGTTGTAGTGAACTATGGCTACACCTTC; CDR3: CSVVVNYGYTF
V: TRBV20-1; D: NA; size: NA; J: TRBJ2-3; DNA: TGCAGTGCTAGCCTAGGCGTCGAGCCCATCGATACGCAGTATTTT; CDR3: CSASLGVEPIDTQYF
V: TRBV14; D: TRBD1; size: NA; J: TRBJ2-7; DNA: TGTGCCAGCAGCCCTTTTCTGGGACAGGGGCAAACCTACGAGCAGTACTTC; CDR3: CASSPFLGQGQTYEQYF
V: TRBV20-1; D: NA; size: many; J: TRBJ2-5; DNA: TGCAGTGCTAGAGGTCGACAGGTTTACGAGACCCAGTACTTC; CDR3: CSARGRQVYETQYF